This T cell receptor beta chain was documented in a study of Ad26.COV2.S vaccination and SARS-CoV-2 variants. The study, taken as a whole, reports: Comparable non-spike TCR breadth was observed in vaccine and placebo recipients.

V was cut by 2 bases and J by 4 bases, with 25 bases left in between. Germline assignment: CDR1 SGHDN and CDR2 FVKESK. CDR3 length: 19 residues. This table comes from immunoSEQ multiplex PCR, and its TCRdb copy is limited to in-frame clones, with some not included. The sample includes 400,000 to 500,000 clones, around 87% of them seen just once. Concerning this clone itself: Its specificity is unknown.

Described treatment: about 20 received Ad26.COV2.S at low or high dose, single or two shots; about 5 received placebo; per-sample allocation not given. Sample collection was performed on day 63 after the first vaccine or placebo injection. Here the sequenced sample was peripheral blood, taken in a trial of Ad26.COV2.S vaccine versus placebo. The clonotype was recovered from a person aged 18 to 59 who received the Ad26.COV2.S COVID-19 vaccine or a placebo. This chain joins TRBV14 and TRBJ2-3; a possible D gene is TRBD2 (6 bases). In DNA form, the CDR3 reads TGTGCCAGCAGCCAAAGTTTGGCTAGCGCAGATCTTGGGGCAGATACGCAGTATTTT. It translates to CASSQSLASADLGADTQYF. Drawing the rest from reference TRBV14 and TRBJ2-3, the complete variable domain is EAGVTQFPSHSVIEKGQTVTLRCDPISGHDNLYWYRRVMGKEIKFLLHFVKESKQDESGMPNNRFLAERTGGTYSTLKVQPAELEDSGVYFCASSQSLASADLGADTQYFGPGTRLTVL.